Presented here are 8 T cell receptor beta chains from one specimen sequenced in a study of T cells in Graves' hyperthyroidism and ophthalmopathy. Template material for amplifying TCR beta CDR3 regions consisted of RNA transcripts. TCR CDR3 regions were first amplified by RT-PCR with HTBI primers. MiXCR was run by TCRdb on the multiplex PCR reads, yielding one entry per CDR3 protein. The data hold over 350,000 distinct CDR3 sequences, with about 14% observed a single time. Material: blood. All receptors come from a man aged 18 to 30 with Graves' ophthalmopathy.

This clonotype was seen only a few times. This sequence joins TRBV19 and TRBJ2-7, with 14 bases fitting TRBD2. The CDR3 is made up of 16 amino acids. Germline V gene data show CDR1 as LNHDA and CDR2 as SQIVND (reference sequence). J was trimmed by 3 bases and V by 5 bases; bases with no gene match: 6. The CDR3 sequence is CASSLGLAGARYEQYF. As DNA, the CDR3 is TGTGCCAGTAGTCTGGGACTAGCGGGAGCTCGCTACGAGCAGTACTTC. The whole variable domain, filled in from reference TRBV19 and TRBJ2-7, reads DGGITQSPKYLFRKEGQNVTLSCEQNLNHDAMYWYRQDPGQGLRLIYYSQIVNDFQKGDIAEGYSVSREKKESFPLTVTSAQKNPTAFYLCASSLGLAGARYEQYFGPGTRLTVT.

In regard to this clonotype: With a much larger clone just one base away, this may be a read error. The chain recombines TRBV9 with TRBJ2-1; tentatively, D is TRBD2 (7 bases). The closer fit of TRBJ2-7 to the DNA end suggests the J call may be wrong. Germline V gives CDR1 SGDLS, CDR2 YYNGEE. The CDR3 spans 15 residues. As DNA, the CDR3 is TGTGCCAGCAGTGAAACGGGGGGCCCGAACAATGAGCAGTACTTC. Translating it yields CASSETGGPNNEQYF.

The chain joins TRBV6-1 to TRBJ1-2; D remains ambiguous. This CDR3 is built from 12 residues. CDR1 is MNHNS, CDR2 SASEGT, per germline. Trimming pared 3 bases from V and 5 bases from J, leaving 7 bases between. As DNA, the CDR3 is TGTGCCAGCAGTGAGCACAGTTATGGCTACACCTTC. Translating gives CASSEHSYGYTF.

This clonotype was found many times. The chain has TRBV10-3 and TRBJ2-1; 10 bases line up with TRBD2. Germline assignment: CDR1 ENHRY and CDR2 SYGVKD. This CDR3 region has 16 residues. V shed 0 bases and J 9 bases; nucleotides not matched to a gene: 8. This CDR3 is CAISESSSGGASEQFF. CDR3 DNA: TGTGCCATCAGTGAGTCCTCCAGCGGGGGGGCCAGTGAGCAGTTCTTC.

In DNA, the CDR3 is TGTGCCAGCAGCTTAGACGGGGGGCAGGGTGGCTACACCTTC. It is translated as CASSLDGGQGGYTF. The rearrangement joins TRBV7-9 to TRBJ1-2, with TRBD1 as a possible D gene (6 bases). Germline-derived CDR1 and CDR2 are SEHNR and FQNEAQ (reference sequence). Between the trimmed V and J ends, which lost 1 base and 7 bases, there was a span of 13 bases. This CDR3 is 14 amino acids long.

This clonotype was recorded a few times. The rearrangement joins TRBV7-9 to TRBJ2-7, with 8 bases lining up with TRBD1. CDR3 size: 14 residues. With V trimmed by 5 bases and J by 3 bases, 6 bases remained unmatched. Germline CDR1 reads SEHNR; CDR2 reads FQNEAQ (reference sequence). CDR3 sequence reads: CASSPRGLNYEQYF. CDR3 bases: TGTGCCAGCAGCCCCAGGGGGCTCAACTACGAGCAGTACTTC.

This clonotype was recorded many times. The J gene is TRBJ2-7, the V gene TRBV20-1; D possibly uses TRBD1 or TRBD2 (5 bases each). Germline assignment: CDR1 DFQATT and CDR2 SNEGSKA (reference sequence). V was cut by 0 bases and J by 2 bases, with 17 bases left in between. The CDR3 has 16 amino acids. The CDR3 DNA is TGCAGTGCTAGAGATTTGAAGGAGAGGGGAACCTACGAGCAGTACTTC. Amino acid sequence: CSARDLKERGTYEQYF.

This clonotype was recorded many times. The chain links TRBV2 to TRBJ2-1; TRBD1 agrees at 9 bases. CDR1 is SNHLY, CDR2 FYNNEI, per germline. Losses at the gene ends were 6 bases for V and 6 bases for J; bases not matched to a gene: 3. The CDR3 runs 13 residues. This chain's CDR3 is CASSQDRGNEQFF. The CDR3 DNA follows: TGTGCCAGCAGCCAGGACAGGGGCAATGAGCAGTTCTTC.